A selection of T cell receptor beta chains follows, all from one sample in a study of cytomegalovirus exposure and HLA in healthy donors. Using immunoSEQ multiplex PCR, the repertoire was profiled, and TCRdb retains in-frame clones only, with some absent. This table holds about 120,000 clones, around 96% found once. Sequenced sample: PBMCs. These receptors came from a man between 18 and 29 years old in good health and CMV-seronegative. CDR3s include the opening cysteine and the closing phenylalanine or tryptophan. Fields, in order: J gene, clone size, D gene, V gene, CDR3 DNA, CDR3 protein. The D gene is left open where the match is weak. Where a row states a size, it is once, few, many or the class of an expanded clone; other rows omit it.

TRBJ2-1,-,-,TRBV2,TGTGCCAGCAGTGATCGGGAGCAGTTCTTC,CASSDREQFF
TRBJ1-2,few,-,TRBV6-5,TGTGCCAGCACCCAATCTACCGGCGGGGGTGGCTACACCTTC,CASTQSTGGGGYTF
TRBJ2-3,-,-,TRBV4-2,TGTGCCAGCAGCCAAGTTCAGGGCACAGATACGCAGTATTTT,CASSQVQGTDTQYF
TRBJ2-3,-,-,TRBV18,TGTGCCAGCTCACGCGATCAGGGAGATACGCAGTATTTT,CASSRDQGDTQYF
TRBJ1-3,-,-,TRBV28,TGTGCCAGCAGTTCTCAAGGAGATCCTGGAAACACCATATATTTT,CASSSQGDPGNTIYF
TRBJ2-5,-,-,TRBV7-9,TGTGCCAGCAGCCGAAGGAGCGGAGTGGGGGAGACCCAGTACTTC,CASSRRSGVGETQYF
TRBJ2-7,-,TRBD2,TRBV7-2,TGTGCCAGCAGCTTAGACGGGACTAGCGGGCCCCTCTCCTACGAGCAGTACTTC,CASSLDGTSGPLSYEQYF
TRBJ1-5,-,-,TRBV4-2,TGTGCCAGCAGCCAAGTAGCAGGGTTGGAACAGCCCCAGCATTTT,CASSQVAGLEQPQHF
TRBJ2-1,-,-,TRBV19,TGTGCCAGTAGTATAAGGACAACGTACTCCAACAATGAGCAGTTCTTC,CASSIRTTYSNNEQFF
TRBJ2-6,-,-,TRBV19,TGTGCCAGTAGTATTGGGAGCTCTGGGGCCAACGTCCTGACTTTC,CASSIGSSGANVLTF
TRBJ1-5,-,-,TRBV30,TGTGCCTTGAGTAGGGGCTACAATCAGCCCCAGCATTTT,CALSRGYNQPQHF
TRBJ2-7,-,-,TRBV7-9,TGTGCCAGCAGTCAGGTTTTACCGGAGGCCGAGCAGTACTTC,CASSQVLPEAEQYF
TRBJ1-1,-,TRBD1,TRBV5-8,TGTGCCAGCAATAATGCCGGGACAGTCATGAACACTGAAGCTTTCTTT,CASNNAGTVMNTEAFF
TRBJ2-3,-,TRBD2,TRBV2,TGTGCCAGCACAGCGGGACTAGCGGGATCAGATACGCAGTATTTT,CASTAGLAGSDTQYF
TRBJ2-3,-,TRBD2,TRBV11-2,TGTGCCAGCAGCTTAGACGCCGGGACTAGCGGCACAGATACGCAGTATTTT,CASSLDAGTSGTDTQYF
TRBJ2-5,once,TRBD2,TRBV7-9,TGTGCCAGCAGCTCCTCAACCCGCGGGAGGGGTAAGACCCAGTACTTC,CASSSSTRGRGKTQYF
TRBJ1-2,-,-,TRBV30,TGTGCCTGGAGTGTACTAATGCGTCCGGGTCATGGCTACACCTTC,CAWSVLMRPGHGYTF
TRBJ1-5,once,-,TRBV28,TGTGCCAGCAGTTTAGGGGGGTCCAGCAATCAGCCCCAGCATTTT,CASSLGGSSNQPQHF
TRBJ2-7,once,-,TRBV30,TGTGCCTGGAGTGTCGGGGGGCTCGACGAGCAGTACTTC,CAWSVGGLDEQYF
TRBJ1-1,-,-,TRBV11-3,TGTGCCAGCAGCTTAAACTCAAACACTGAAGCTTTCTTT,CASSLNSNTEAFF
TRBJ2-5,-,TRBD2,TRBV15,TGTGCCACCCTAGCGGGAAGGTCTCGAGAGACCCAGTACTTC,CATLAGRSRETQYF
TRBJ1-2,-,-,TRBV28,TGTGCCAGCAGTAGCGGGGGCGCAATCTATGGCTACACCTTC,CASSSGGAIYGYTF
TRBJ2-1,-,TRBD1,TRBV5-1,TGCGCCAGCAGCTGGGGACGGACAGGGGGTATAAGTGAGCAGTTCTTC,CASSWGRTGGISEQFF
TRBJ1-2,-,TRBD1,TRBV2,TGTGCCAGCAGTATACGACAGGGAGTAAACTATGGCTACACCTTC,CASSIRQGVNYGYTF
TRBJ2-7,-,-,TRBV10-1,TGCGCCAGCAGTGAGTTCCCACCTATAACCTCCTACGAGCAGTACTTC,CASSEFPPITSYEQYF
TRBJ2-7,-,-,TRBV30,TGTGCCTGGAGTGTACTAGATGTACACGAGCAGTACTTC,CAWSVLDVHEQYF
TRBJ1-4,-,TRBD1,TRBV27,TGTGCCAGCAGTCTCCTCGGGACAGGGGGGACCCACAATGAAAAACTGTTTTTT,CASSLLGTGGTHNEKLFF
TRBJ1-1,-,-,TRBV6-5,TGTGCCAGCAGTTACTACATAGAGGACACTGAAGCTTTCTTT,CASSYYIEDTEAFF